This T cell receptor beta chain was sequenced for a study of patients and donors after allogeneic stem cell transplantation (dated by TCRdb to about 2020). Libraries were constructed by RT-PCR. The instrument given in TCRdb is NextSeq 550. The public reads were reanalyzed by TCRdb: fastp trimming at Q25, MiXCR alignment, in-frame beta chains only. Rows are combined by CDR3 protein, so each entry shows the most common genes and DNA. The sample table contains about 8,800 distinct CDR3 sequences; only one count was recorded for 4% of them. About 20% of the sample is taken by the ten largest. The table lists this clonotype with many counts. Its antigen is not yet known. Within one base of it there is no much larger clone, and no base qualities were kept. The source of this sequence is a human donor who was either an allogeneic HSCT recipient or a stem cell or donor lymphocyte infusion donor (not recorded which). It is not recorded whose cells these are; they may come from a transplant donor. Sequenced input: blood, either unsorted or a sorted T cell fraction (not recorded which).

The DNA sequence follows: TGCGCCAGCAGCCGACGGACTAGCGGGAGGGCGGTCGAGCAAAACATTCAGTACTTC. Its protein is CASSRRTSGRAVEQNIQYF. This chain is built from TRBV4-1 and TRBJ2-4, with 15 bases in between that match TRBD2. Looking up the germline V gene yields CDR1 MGHRA and CDR2 YSYEKL. From the cysteine up to the phenylalanine, the CDR3 has a length of 19 residues. CDR3 DNA only is kept here, 57 bases in frame from base 1. The junction shows trimming of 4 bases on V and 5 bases on J, and the gene matches do not reach 12 bases of it.